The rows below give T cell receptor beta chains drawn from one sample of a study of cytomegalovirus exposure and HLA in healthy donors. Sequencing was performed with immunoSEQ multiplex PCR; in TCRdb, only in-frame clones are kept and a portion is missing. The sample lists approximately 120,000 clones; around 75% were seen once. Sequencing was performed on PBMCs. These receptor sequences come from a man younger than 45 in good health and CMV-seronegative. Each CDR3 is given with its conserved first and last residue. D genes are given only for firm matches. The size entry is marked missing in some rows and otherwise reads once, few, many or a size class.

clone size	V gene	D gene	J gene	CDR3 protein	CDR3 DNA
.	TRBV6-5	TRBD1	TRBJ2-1	CASRPLTGGKDEQFF	TGTGCCAGCAGACCCTTGACAGGGGGAAAGGATGAGCAGTTCTTC
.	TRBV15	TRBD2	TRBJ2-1	CATSRDSGLDFSRGNEQFF	TGTGCCACCAGCAGAGATTCGGGACTAGATTTTAGTAGGGGCAATGAGCAGTTCTTC
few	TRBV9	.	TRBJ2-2	CASSPLSGSTIGELFF	TGTGCCAGCAGCCCGTTAAGCGGATCTACGATCGGGGAGCTGTTTTTT
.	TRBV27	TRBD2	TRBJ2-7	CASSSGTSGRRQTAEQYF	TGTGCCAGCAGTTCGGGGACTAGCGGGAGGAGACAAACGGCCGAGCAGTACTTC
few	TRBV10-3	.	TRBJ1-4	CAIRPQGSYEKLFF	TGTGCCATCAGACCACAGGGATCCTATGAAAAACTGTTTTTT
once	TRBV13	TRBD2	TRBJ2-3	CASSLGTSGAITQYF	TGTGCCAGCAGCTTAGGGACTAGCGGGGCCATTACGCAGTATTTT
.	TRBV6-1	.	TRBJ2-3	CASSALGATTGGTDTQYF	TGTGCCAGCAGTGCGCTGGGTGCTACTACGGGGGGCACAGATACGCAGTATTTT
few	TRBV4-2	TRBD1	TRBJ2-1	CASSLTRGQFPYNEQFF	TGTGCCAGCAGCCTGACCAGGGGGCAATTTCCCTACAATGAGCAGTTCTTC
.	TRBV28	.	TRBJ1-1	CASKETRNTEAFF	TGTGCCAGCAAAGAGACAAGGAACACTGAAGCTTTCTTT
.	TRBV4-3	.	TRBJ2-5	CASSQDRGTGVETQYF	TGCGCCAGCAGCCAAGATCGCGGGACGGGAGTAGAGACCCAGTACTTC
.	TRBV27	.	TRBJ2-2	CASSLRSMGGELFF	TGTGCCAGCAGTTTACGGAGTATGGGCGGGGAGCTGTTTTTT
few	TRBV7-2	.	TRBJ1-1	CASSSQPRSVSTEAFF	TGTGCCAGCAGCTCCCAACCCCGGTCGGTTAGCACTGAAGCTTTCTTT
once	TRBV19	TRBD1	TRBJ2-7	CASTPRDRVLWYF	TGTGCCAGTACCCCTAGGGACAGGGTGCTTTGGTACTTC
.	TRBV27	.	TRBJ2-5	CASSLVGAQETQYF	TGTGCCAGCAGTTTAGTGGGGGCGCAGGAGACCCAGTACTTC
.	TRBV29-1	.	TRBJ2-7	CSATGNSKDEQYF	TGCAGCGCTACAGGAAACTCTAAGGACGAGCAGTACTTC
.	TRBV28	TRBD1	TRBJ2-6	CASLTGGIESGANVLTF	TGTGCCAGCTTGACAGGGGGTATCGAATCTGGGGCCAACGTCCTGACTTTC
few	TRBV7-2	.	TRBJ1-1	CASSLALGERTEAFF	TGTGCCAGCAGCTTAGCTCTCGGGGAACGGACTGAAGCTTTCTTT
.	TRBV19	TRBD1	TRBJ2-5	CASSIPTGGVGGTQYF	TGTGCCAGTAGTATCCCCACAGGGGGCGTAGGTGGCACCCAGTACTTC
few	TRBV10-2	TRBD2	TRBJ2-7	CASSDAGGDDEQYF	TGCGCCAGCAGTGATGCGGGAGGAGACGACGAGCAGTACTTC
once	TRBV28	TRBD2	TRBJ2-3	CAGSGGTDTQYF	TGTGCCGGATCCGGGGGGACAGATACGCAGTATTTT
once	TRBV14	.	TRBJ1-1	CASSQGGSYTEAFF	TGTGCCAGCAGCCAAGGCGGGTCTTACACTGAAGCTTTCTTT
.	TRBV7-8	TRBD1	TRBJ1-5	CASSPRQGADQPQHF	TGTGCCAGCAGCCCTCGACAGGGGGCCGATCAGCCCCAGCATTTT
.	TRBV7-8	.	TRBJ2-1	CASSSYRVGSYNEQFF	TGTGCCAGCAGCTCATACAGGGTCGGCTCCTACAATGAGCAGTTCTTC
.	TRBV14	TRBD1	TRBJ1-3	CASRQTGDRNTIYF	TGTGCCAGCAGACAGACAGGGGACAGAAACACCATATATTTT
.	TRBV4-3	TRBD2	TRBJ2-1	CASSQDGLPSGYNEQFF	TGCGCCAGCAGCCAAGATGGTTTGCCTAGCGGGTACAATGAGCAGTTCTTC
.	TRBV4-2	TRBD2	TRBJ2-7	CASSQSTSGSSYEQYF	TGTGCCAGCAGCCAATCGACTAGCGGGAGCTCCTACGAGCAGTACTTC
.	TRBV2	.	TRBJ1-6	CASTISYRADNSPLHF	TGTGCCAGCACCATCTCCTACAGGGCCGATAATTCACCCCTCCACTTT
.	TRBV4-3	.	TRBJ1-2	CASSAFGDGANYGYTF	TGCGCCAGCAGCGCTTTCGGGGATGGAGCTAACTATGGCTACACCTTC
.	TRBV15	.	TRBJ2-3	CATSREGGVGDTQYF	TGTGCCACCAGCAGAGAAGGCGGGGTGGGAGATACGCAGTATTTT
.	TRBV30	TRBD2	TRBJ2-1	CAWGIAGGLEQFF	TGTGCCTGGGGTATAGCGGGGGGGTTAGAGCAGTTCTTC
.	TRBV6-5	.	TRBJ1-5	CASRPGGISNQPQHF	TGTGCCAGCAGGCCGGGGGGGATAAGCAATCAGCCCCAGCATTTT
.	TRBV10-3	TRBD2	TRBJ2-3	CAISFSGGADTQYF	TGTGCCATCAGTTTCAGCGGGGGGGCAGATACGCAGTATTTT
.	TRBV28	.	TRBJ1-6	CASSYRYNSPLHF	TGTGCCAGCAGTTACAGGTATAATTCACCCCTCCACTTT
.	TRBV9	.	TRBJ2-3	CASTLGASLDTQYF	TGTGCCAGCACCCTGGGGGCTAGCCTAGATACGCAGTATTTT
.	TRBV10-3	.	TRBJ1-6	CAISNQGNGSPLHF	TGTGCCATCAGCAACCAGGGGAATGGGTCACCCCTCCACTTT
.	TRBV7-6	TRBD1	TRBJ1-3	CASSSGQASGNTIYF	TGTGCCAGCAGCTCGGGACAGGCTTCTGGAAACACCATATATTTT
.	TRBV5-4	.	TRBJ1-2	CASSLLEVLNYGYTF	TGTGCCAGCAGCTTGCTAGAGGTTTTGAACTATGGCTACACCTTC
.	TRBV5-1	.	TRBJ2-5	CASSRDTTTPGTQYF	TGCGCCAGCAGTCGGGACACAACTACTCCTGGGACCCAGTACTTC
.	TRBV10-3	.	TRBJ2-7	CAISDPRQSSHRYEQYF	TGTGCCATCAGTGACCCCCGACAGTCATCTCATAGATACGAGCAGTACTTC
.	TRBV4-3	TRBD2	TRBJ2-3	CASSQASGGALDTQYF	TGCGCCAGCAGCCAAGCTAGCGGGGGGGCCTTAGATACGCAGTATTTT
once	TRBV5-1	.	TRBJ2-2	CASSFGSYAGELFF	TGCGCCAGCAGCTTCGGGAGCTACGCCGGGGAGCTGTTTTTT
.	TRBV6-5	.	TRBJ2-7	CASSYSTESSYEQYF	TGTGCCAGCAGTTACTCGACAGAGAGCTCCTACGAGCAGTACTTC
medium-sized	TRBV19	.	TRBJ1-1	CASSLGGGTEAFF	TGTGCCAGTAGCCTCGGGGGAGGCACTGAAGCTTTCTTT
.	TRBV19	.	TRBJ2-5	CASSMRETQYF	TGTGCCAGTAGTATGAGGGAGACCCAGTACTTC
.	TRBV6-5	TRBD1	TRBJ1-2	CASTPGTVYGYTF	TGTGCCAGCACTCCTGGGACAGTCTATGGCTACACCTTC
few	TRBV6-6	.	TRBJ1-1	CASSYSQGKGTEAFF	TGTGCCAGCAGTTACTCCCAGGGTAAGGGGACTGAAGCTTTCTTT
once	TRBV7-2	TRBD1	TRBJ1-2	CASIFGHPGQGYGYTF	TGTGCCAGCATTTTCGGACATCCGGGACAGGGGTATGGCTACACCTTC
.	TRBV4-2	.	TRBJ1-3	CASSQEEVSSGNTIYF	TGTGCCAGCAGCCAAGAAGAAGTGAGCTCTGGAAACACCATATATTTT
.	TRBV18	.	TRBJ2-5	CASSSTVEPQETQYF	TGTGCCAGCTCCTCGACAGTCGAACCCCAAGAGACCCAGTACTTC
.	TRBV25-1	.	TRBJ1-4	CASSDGRPNEKLFF	TGTGCCAGCAGTGATGGCAGGCCTAATGAAAAACTGTTTTTT
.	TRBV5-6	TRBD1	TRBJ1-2	CASSSGQGQAYGYTF	TGTGCCAGCAGCTCCGGACAGGGGCAAGCTTATGGCTACACCTTC
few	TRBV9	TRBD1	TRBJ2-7	CASSADRYGYEQYF	TGTGCCAGCAGCGCGGACAGGTACGGCTACGAGCAGTACTTC
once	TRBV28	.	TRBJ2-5	CASSFGGASRETQYF	TGTGCCAGCAGTTTTGGGGGCGCTTCTAGAGAGACCCAGTACTTC
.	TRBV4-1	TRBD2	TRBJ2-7	CASSQDSGGTYEQYF	TGCGCCAGCAGCCAAGATAGCGGGGGCACGTACGAGCAGTACTTC
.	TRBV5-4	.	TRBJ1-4	CASSADSGTNEKLFF	TGTGCCAGCAGCGCAGACTCTGGTACTAATGAAAAACTGTTTTTT